This entry lists 13 T cell receptor beta chains sequenced from one sample in a study of tumour-infiltrating T cells in Burkitt lymphoma. Clones were read by immunoSEQ multiplex PCR, and TCRdb kept only the in-frame ones, dropping some. Of about 5,600 clones in the sample, about 16% were seen once. The sequenced material came from tumor tissue. The receptors derive from a human donor with diffuse large B-cell lymphoma.

In its sample, this clone was seen a few times. This chain connects TRBV14 to TRBJ2-7; D remains ambiguous. V lost 3 bases, J lost 3 bases, and 0 bases lay in between. Germline V CDR1 and CDR2: SGHDN, FVKESK. The CDR3 contains 10 residues. CDR3 sequence reads: CASSHYEQYF. CDR3 DNA sequence: TGTGCCAGCAGCCACTACGAGCAGTACTTC.

The chain carries TRBV5-6 and TRBJ2-1; 7 nucleotides match TRBD1. Germline CDR1 reads SGHDT; CDR2 reads YYEEEE. The CDR3 runs 12 residues. V lost 4 bases, J lost 13 bases, and 8 bases stayed unmatched. Here the CDR3 reads CASSPRQGTQFF. CDR3 DNA: TGTGCCAGCAGCCCCAGACAGGGCACTCAGTTCTTC.

This rearrangement joins TRBV5-1 to TRBJ2-1; no clear D gene. Trimming removed 4 bases from V and 6 bases from J, with 20 bases in between. Germline loops: CDR1 SGHRS, CDR2 YFSETQ. The CDR3 is 16 amino acids. The chain's CDR3 is CASSPARARSSNEQFF. The CDR3 nucleotides read TGCGCCAGCAGCCCCGCTAGGGCTAGGAGCTCCAATGAGCAGTTCTTC.

This sequence joins TRBV5-1 and TRBJ2-7, with D unclear. The ends were cut back, 0 bases at V and 6 bases at J, with 10 bases in the middle. The CDR3 totals 13 residues. CDR1 is SGHRS, CDR2 YFSETQ, per germline. CDR3 protein: CASSLAGNGEQYF. CDR3 nucleotide sequence: TGCGCCAGCAGCTTGGCGGGTAACGGCGAGCAGTACTTC.

In its sample, this clone was seen a few times. The J gene is TRBJ2-2, the V gene TRBV7-6; 9 bases match TRBD2. CDR1 SGHVS and CDR2 FNYEAQ come from the germline V gene. V was pared by 2 bases and J by 0 bases, with 1 base of the junction left unmatched. The CDR3 loop spans 16 amino acids. CDR3 in amino acids: CASSLRLAANTGELFF. The DNA of the CDR3 is TGTGCCAGCAGCTTAAGACTAGCGGCGAACACCGGGGAGCTGTTTTTT.

This clone has just one count. This chain connects TRBV9 to TRBJ2-1; D remains unclear. This CDR3 is built from 13 residues. In germline, CDR1 is SGDLS, CDR2 YYNGEE. Trimming took off 0 bases at V and 4 bases at J, with 5 bases between the two ends. CDR3 DNA: TGTGCCAGCAGCGTAGCACCGTACAATGAGCAGTTCTTC. Its translation is CASSVAPYNEQFF.

This clone has a handful of counts. V usage is TRBV28 and J usage is TRBJ2-7; 7 bases align to TRBD2. The junction had 4 bases not matched to a gene; V was cut back by 4 bases and J by 4 bases. This CDR3 has 13 amino acids. Germline CDR1 MDHEN, CDR2 SYDVKM. The CDR3 DNA is TGTGCCAGCAGTTGGACGGGGGGATACGAGCAGTACTTC. Translated, it gives CASSWTGGYEQYF.

CDR3 coding DNA: TGTGCCAGCTCACCAGGTGCTAGAGCTGGGGCCAACGTCCTGACTTTC. Translating it yields CASSPGARAGANVLTF. The chain couples TRBV18 to TRBJ2-6; no clear D gene. V was trimmed by 2 bases and J by 2 bases, leaving 10 bases between them. In germline, CDR1 is KGHSH, CDR2 LQKENI. This CDR3 contains 16 residues.

The chain uses TRBV7-9 and TRBJ1-2; D not certain. The CDR3 sequence is 15 residues long. Germline loops: CDR1 SEHNR, CDR2 FQNEAQ (reference sequence). V lost 5 bases and J lost 3, with 16 bases in between. CDR3 sequence (DNA): TGTGCCAGCAGCCCCCGTACGGGCCCGGACTATGGCTACACCTTC. Translating gives CASSPRTGPDYGYTF. The variable domain in full, with the rest retrieved from reference TRBV7-9 and TRBJ1-2, is DTGVSQNPRHKITKRGQNVTFRCDPISEHNRLYWYRQTLGQGPEFLTYFQNEAQLEKSRLLSDRFSAERPKGSFSTLEIQRTEQGDSAMYLCASSPRTGPDYGYTFGSGTRLTVV.

The gene calls are TRBV29-1 and TRBJ2-6; no definite D call. The CDR3 runs 14 residues. V gave up 6 bases and J gave up 0 bases, with 9 bases separating them. The germline gives CDR1 SQVTM, CDR2 ANQGSEA. CDR3 DNA sequence: TGCAGCGTCCAGTGGTCCTCTGGGGCCAACGTCCTGACTTTC. Translating gives CSVQWSSGANVLTF.

This chain joins TRBV6-5 and TRBJ2-7, with D unresolved. CDR1 MNHEY and CDR2 SVGAGI come from the germline V gene. The ends were cut back, 2 bases at V and 0 bases at J, with 8 bases in the middle. This CDR3 has 14 residues. CDR3 sequence reads: CASSYEPSSYEQYF. CDR3 nucleotides: TGTGCCAGCAGTTACGAACCTAGCTCCTACGAGCAGTACTTC.

The V and J genes are TRBV11-2 and TRBJ2-2, with D perhaps assigned TRBD1 or TRBD2 (5 bases each). V was clipped by 3 bases and J by 3 bases, with 11 bases between them. The CDR3 extends over 15 amino acids. Germline CDR1 SGHAT, CDR2 FQNNGV. The CDR3 sequence: CASSFRGVYTGELFF. The CDR3 DNA reads TGTGCCAGCAGCTTCCGAGGGGTGTACACCGGGGAGCTGTTTTTT.

V gene TRBV29-1 combines with J gene TRBJ2-2, with TRBD2 identical over 8 bases. Looked up from germline, CDR1 is SQVTM and CDR2 is ANQGSEA. CDR3 size: 13 residues. V lost 1 base, J lost 7 bases, and 2 bases stayed unmatched. The CDR3 bases are TGCAGCGTTGAAGTAGCGGGGAGCGGGGAGCTGTTTTTT. Amino acids: CSVEVAGSGELFF.